A single T cell receptor (beta chain) is shown here with its context. V was cut by 0 bases and J by 6 bases, with 17 bases left in between. There are 16 residues in the CDR3. Germline V CDR1 and CDR2: LGHNA, YSLEER. The data belong to a study of blood T cell repertoires in COVID-19. About the research overall: The United States, Italy and Spain supplied acute and convalescent COVID-19 samples. T cells, B-cell-depleted T cells, or PBMCs provided the cDNA or gDNA that served as material.

Study processing details: Nucleated cell number was recorded as an estimate derived from reference gene primer amplification. The protocol was immunoSEQ multiplex PCR, while the TCRdb copy is restricted to in-frame clones and leaves out a portion. Clonal size and the V and J genes are those of that table, whereas D and trimming came from the DNA. The table has roughly 97,000 clones, roughly nine tenths seen once. This receptor was identified in a human donor in a cohort sampled during active COVID-19. Material: peripheral blood. The rearrangement uses TRBV4-3 and TRBJ2-5, with D possibly being TRBD1 (5 bases). CDR3: CASSQESGYRVKTQYF. The DNA of the CDR3 is TGCGCCAGCAGCCAAGAATCAGGGTACCGCGTTAAGACCCAGTACTTC.